This record looks at one T cell receptor beta chain sequence and its context. This CDR3 has 16 amino acids. V shed 3 bases and J 4 bases; nucleotides not matched to a gene: 7. Germline V gene data show CDR1 as LNHNV and CDR2 as YYDKDF (reference sequence). immunoSEQ v3.0 was run at survey level. The data were produced by immunoSEQ multiplex PCR, yet TCRdb's version contains in-frame clones alone and is incomplete. This sample has 25,000 to 30,000 clones, with approximately 81% found just once. The data originate from a study of long-term antiretroviral therapy in people with HIV. The TCR comes from a man aged 35-49 years with HIV. The sequenced sample was unsorted PBMCs, obtained roughly 4.8 years after starting antiretroviral therapy. The chain joins TRBV15 to TRBJ2-1, with 9 positions matching TRBD1. The CDR3 sequence: CATSSVTGTGYNEQFF. The CDR3 DNA reads TGTGCCACCAGCAGCGTTACCGGGACAGGGTACAATGAGCAGTTCTTC.